Presented here are 5 T cell receptor beta chains from one specimen sequenced in a study of technical replicates of blood from a handful of donors. The data were produced by immunoSEQ multiplex PCR, yet TCRdb's version contains in-frame clones alone and is incomplete. Of tens of thousands of clones listed, 91% are singletons. Input material: T cells isolated from PBMCs. The receptors derive from a human donor in good health. Some clones in this sample may be carry-over from other donors' samples.

The chain carries TRBV30 and TRBJ2-3; possible D gene TRBD2, 6 bases. With 0 bases removed from V and 7 bases from J, the gap between germline ends came to 14 bases. This CDR3 has 14 amino acids. CDR1 is GTSNPN and CDR2 is SVGIG in the germline V gene (reference sequence). CDR3 sequence: CAWSVVEGENTQYF. The CDR3 bases are TGTGCCTGGAGTGTGGTGGAGGGTGAAAATACGCAGTATTTT.

This clone has just one count. CDR3 bases: TGTGCCAGCAGCATTATGGACACTAACTATGGCTACACCTTC. It yields the protein CASSIMDTNYGYTF. V is TRBV9 and J is TRBJ1-2, with D perhaps TRBD1 (5 bases). V dropped 4 bases and J dropped 0 bases, with 10 bases sitting between them. CDR1 SGDLS and CDR2 YYNGEE come from the germline V gene. CDR3 length: 14 amino acids.

This chain uses TRBV4-3 with TRBJ2-2; TRBD2 agrees at 7 bases. The J segment lost 4 bases and the V segment lost 0 bases, leaving 11 bases of the junction unmatched. This CDR3 contains 18 residues. Germline loops: CDR1 LGHNA, CDR2 YSLEER. The DNA for the CDR3 is TGCGCCAGCAGCCAAGAGATGTCGCGGGAGTACTTCACCGGGGAGCTGTTTTTT. Protein sequence: CASSQEMSREYFTGELFF.

The rearrangement links TRBV2 to TRBJ2-7, with 11 bases fitting TRBD2. V dropped 7 bases and J dropped 2; count of bases not matched to a gene: 4. Per germline, CDR1 SNHLY and CDR2 FYNNEI. The CDR3 is 14 residues long. CDR3 in amino acids: CASTSSGGTYEQYF. The DNA for the CDR3 is TGTGCCAGCACCTCTAGCGGGGGGACCTACGAGCAGTACTTC.

This chain connects TRBV18 to TRBJ2-1; TRBD2 agrees at 10 bases. CDR1 and CDR2 from the germline V gene are KGHSH and LQKENI. With V trimmed by 0 bases and J by 5 bases, 4 bases remained unmatched. The CDR3 is 16 residues long. CDR3 in amino acids: CASSPPSGRKHNEQFF. Here the CDR3 DNA reads TGTGCCAGCTCACCACCTAGCGGGAGGAAACACAATGAGCAGTTCTTC. Full variable domain (missing parts from reference TRBV18 and TRBJ2-1): NAGVMQNPRHLVRRRGQEARLRCSPMKGHSHVYWYRQLPEEGLKFMVYLQKENIIDESGMPKERFSAEFPKEGPSILRIQQVVRGDSAAYFCASSPPSGRKHNEQFFGPGTRLTVL.